These 22 T cell receptor beta chains came from one sample sequenced in a study of OX40 agonist ivuxolimab in advanced cancers. Produced via immunoSEQ multiplex PCR; TCRdb's table is partial and in-frame only. The sample consists of some 80,000 clones, approximately 93% of them appearing once. The sample in question was CD4+ or CD8+ T cells sorted from blood, obtained in a trial of the OX40 agonist ivuxolimab. These receptor sequences come from an adult with an advanced solid tumor such as melanoma, head and neck, liver or kidney cancer.

V and J are TRBV11-3 and TRBJ2-1; TRBD2 might be the D (6 bases). Trimming shortened V by 6 bases and J by 5 bases, and 23 bases separated the two germline ends. Germline V gene data show CDR1 as SGHNT and CDR2 as YENEEA. The CDR3 runs to 17 residues. The CDR3 DNA reads as TGTGCCAGCAGTCACGGGGGTGGGATACGCCGGGACAATGAGCAGTTCTTC. Protein sequence: CASSHGGGIRRDNEQFF.

This chain joins TRBV16 and TRBJ1-2; TRBD1 agrees at 10 bases. The CDR3 sequence is 15 residues long. Trimming at V came to 3 bases and at J to 2 bases, leaving 3 bases not matched to a gene. Germline lookup yields CDR1 KGHSY and CDR2 FQNENV. The CDR3 is CASSQPGQGNYGYTF. The CDR3 DNA is TGTGCCAGCAGCCAGCCGGGACAGGGGAACTATGGCTACACCTTC.

This rearrangement joins TRBV28 to TRBJ1-1; D gene uncertain. The germline gives CDR1 MDHEN, CDR2 SYDVKM. The CDR3 is made up of 15 amino acids. Deletions cut 7 bases from V and 1 base from J, with 16 bases between. CDR3 nucleotide sequence: TGTGCCAGCACCAGAAACACCAGGCCGAACACTGAAGCTTTCTTT. Translation: CASTRNTRPNTEAFF. Looking up the rest from reference TRBV28 and TRBJ1-1 gives the full variable domain: DVKVTQSSRYLVKRTGEKVFLECVQDMDHENMFWYRQDPGLGLRLIYFSYDVKMKEKGDIPEGYSVSREKKERFSLILESASTNQTSMYLCASTRNTRPNTEAFFGQGTRLTVV.

J is TRBJ2-3 and V is TRBV9, with 16 bases matching TRBD2. The V gene end was trimmed by 0 bases and the J gene end by 2 bases; junction bases not matched to a gene: 12. The germline CDR1 and CDR2 sequences are SGDLS and YYNGEE. The CDR3 extends over 21 amino acids. The chain's CDR3 is CASSVGVLGTSGGDPTDTQYF. In DNA form, the CDR3 reads TGTGCCAGCAGCGTAGGCGTATTGGGGACTAGCGGGGGGGACCCCACAGATACGCAGTATTTT.

The chain joins TRBV7-8 to TRBJ2-6; TRBD1 agrees at 10 bases. The CDR3 spans 19 residues. CDR1 SGHVS and CDR2 FQNEAQ come from the germline V gene. V shed 7 bases, J shed 0 bases, and the junction held 12 bases outside the gene matches. The CDR3 region has the DNA TGTGCCAGCACCATCGCCCCCGGGACAGGGGACTCTGGGGCCAACGTCCTGACTTTC. Protein: CASTIAPGTGDSGANVLTF.

The table lists this clone with a few counts. The rearrangement uses TRBV19 and TRBJ1-5, with 8 bases matching TRBD1. Per the germline V gene, CDR1 is LNHDA and CDR2 is SQIVND (reference sequence). V shed 5 bases and J 6 bases; nucleotides not matched to a gene: 12. CDR3 size: 16 residues. CDR3 residues: CASSAFDRGLGQPQHF. The CDR3 region has the DNA TGTGCCAGTAGTGCCTTCGACAGGGGTCTAGGTCAGCCCCAGCATTTT. The variable domain in full, completed from reference TRBV19 and TRBJ1-5, reads DGGITQSPKYLFRKEGQNVTLSCEQNLNHDAMYWYRQDPGQGLRLIYYSQIVNDFQKGDIAEGYSVSREKKESFPLTVTSAQKNPTAFYLCASSAFDRGLGQPQHFGDGTRLSIL.

The chain links TRBV6-5 to TRBJ2-3; D is perhaps TRBD1 (6 bases). The germline V and J ends were trimmed by 6 bases and 3 bases, with 13 bases remaining between them. The CDR3 has 14 amino acids. Germline V lookup: CDR1 MNHEY, CDR2 SVGAGI. CDR3 amino acids: CASRIGQLTDTQYF. The CDR3 region has the DNA TGTGCCAGCAGGATAGGACAGCTGACAGATACGCAGTATTTT.

The genes are TRBV10-3 and TRBJ2-2; D is unresolved. The CDR3 length is 16 residues. CDR1 and CDR2 from the germline V gene are ENHRY and SYGVKD. V dropped 6 bases and J dropped 0 bases, with 14 bases sitting between them. DNA of the CDR3: TGTGCCATCAGCCAACCCCGGCAGGCGAACACCGGGGAGCTGTTTTTT. Its translation: CAISQPRQANTGELFF.

The CDR3 DNA reads as TGCGCCAGCAGCTTGGTCGACAGAACTACTGAAGCTTTCTTT. Its protein product is CASSLVDRTTEAFF. The chain uses TRBV5-1 and TRBJ1-1; possibly TRBD1 for D (5 bases). The length of the CDR3 is 14 residues. Germline assignment: CDR1 SGHRS and CDR2 YFSETQ. Trimming took off 0 bases at V and 5 bases at J, with 11 bases between the two ends.

The rearrangement joins TRBV9 to TRBJ1-3, with TRBD1 identical over 9 bases. Germline V CDR1 and CDR2: SGDLS, YYNGEE. The V and J ends lost 4 bases and 3 bases, in that order; junction bases with no gene match: 5. This CDR3 region has 15 residues. Here the CDR3 reads CASSLGTGSGNTIYF. CDR3 coding DNA: TGTGCCAGCAGCCTCGGGACAGGGAGTGGAAACACCATATATTTT.

This rearrangement joins TRBV7-8 to TRBJ1-2; 9 nucleotides match TRBD1. V was pared by 5 bases and J by 5 bases, with 9 bases of the junction left unmatched. The CDR3 contains 15 residues. Germline lookup yields CDR1 SGHVS and CDR2 FQNEAQ. The CDR3 DNA follows: TGTGCCAGCAGCGCCGGGACAGGGATGGGATATGGCTACACCTTC. Protein: CASSAGTGMGYGYTF. Filled out from reference TRBV7-8 and TRBJ1-2, the complete variable domain reads GAGVSQSPRYKVAKRGQDVALRCDPISGHVSLFWYQQALGQGPEFLTYFQNEAQLDKSGLPSDRFFAERPEGSVSTLKIQRTQQEDSAVYLCASSAGTGMGYGYTFGSGTRLTVV.

The V and J genes are TRBV11-2 and TRBJ1-3, with 11 nucleotides matching TRBD1. CDR3 length: 19 amino acids. With V trimmed by 5 bases and J by 0 bases, 12 bases remained unmatched. Germline CDR1 reads SGHAT; CDR2 reads FQNNGV. The CDR3 DNA reads TGTGCCAGCAGCCCCCCACCGGGACAGGGGGGGAGCTCTGGAAACACCATATATTTT. Its protein is CASSPPPGQGGSSGNTIYF.

The chain has TRBV13 and TRBJ1-6, with D possibly being TRBD1 (5 bases). There are 14 residues in the CDR3. Germline CDR1 and CDR2: PRHDT and FYEKMQ (reference sequence). The V end lost 0 bases, the J end lost 9 bases, and 9 bases lay between the germline ends. CDR3 sequence reads: CASSLGGEGSPLHF. In DNA, the CDR3 is TGTGCCAGCAGCTTAGGAGGGGAGGGTTCACCCCTCCACTTT.

The rearrangement uses TRBV5-6 and TRBJ2-7; 11 bases agree with TRBD2. After removal of 3 bases from V and 2 bases from J, the junction contained 1 base not matched to a gene. The CDR3 covers 14 residues. Germline loops: CDR1 SGHDT, CDR2 YYEEEE. DNA of the CDR3: TGTGCCAGCAGCTGGGGACTAGCGGCCTACGAGCAGTACTTC. It codes for CASSWGLAAYEQYF.

The chain joins TRBV12-5 to TRBJ1-3; TRBD1 matches at 11 bases. This CDR3 comprises 18 residues. CDR1 and CDR2 from the germline V gene are LGHNT and FRNRAP. V trimming: 0 bases; J trimming: 4 bases; junction bases outside the gene matches: 8. The CDR3 protein is CASGLVLLGQGVGNTIYF. The CDR3 DNA reads as TGTGCTAGTGGTTTGGTACTGCTGGGACAGGGGGTCGGAAACACCATATATTTT.

The chain combines TRBV7-2 with TRBJ2-3; no clear D gene. The V gene lost 1 base and the J gene lost 2 bases, with 10 bases spanning the gap. The CDR3 extends over 15 amino acids. Germline V gives CDR1 SGHTA, CDR2 FQGNSA. The CDR3 bases are TGTGCCAGCAGCTTAGGAATGCCCCACACAGATACGCAGTATTTT. Its protein product is CASSLGMPHTDTQYF.

This chain links TRBV6-6 with TRBJ2-2, with D uncertain. Germline CDR1 MNHNY, CDR2 SVGAGI (reference sequence). There are 14 residues in the CDR3. With 7 bases removed from V and 2 bases from J, the gap between germline ends came to 11 bases. CDR3 in amino acids: CASTGPDNTGELFF. The CDR3 DNA reads TGTGCCAGCACGGGCCCCGACAACACCGGGGAGCTGTTTTTT.

This clone is a singleton in its sample. V gene TRBV7-2 combines with J gene TRBJ2-7, with 8 bases aligning to TRBD2. Germline CDR1 reads SGHTA; CDR2 reads FQGNSA. V trimming: 0 bases; J trimming: 3 bases; junction bases outside the gene matches: 7. There are 16 residues in the CDR3. The CDR3 sequence is CASSLAMSGSGYEQYF. CDR3 coding DNA: TGTGCCAGCAGCTTAGCAATGAGCGGGAGTGGCTACGAGCAGTACTTC.

The chain is built from TRBV5-1 and TRBJ2-3; D possibly corresponds to TRBD2 (5 bases). The CDR3 loop spans 18 amino acids. Per germline, CDR1 SGHRS and CDR2 YFSETQ. The ends were cut back, 4 bases at V and 1 base at J, with 22 bases in the middle. For the CDR3, the DNA is TGCGCCAGCAGCACCGACACGGGCCGAGGGTCGGGCACAGATACGCAGTATTTT. The encoded protein is CASSTDTGRGSGTDTQYF.

This chain joins TRBV7-8 and TRBJ2-1; 9 nucleotides agree with TRBD2. The CDR3 is 18 amino acids. Germline assignment: CDR1 SGHVS and CDR2 FQNEAQ. V was pared by 1 base and J by 5 bases, with 12 bases of the junction left unmatched. The CDR3 DNA reads TGTGCCAGCAGCTTAGGGGGTTTCTTTAGCGGGAGTGACAATGAGCAGTTCTTC. Translated, it gives CASSLGGFFSGSDNEQFF.

The chain recombines TRBV28 with TRBJ1-5; D ambiguous. Germline loops: CDR1 MDHEN, CDR2 SYDVKM. V gave up 6 bases and J gave up 5 bases, with 5 bases separating them. There are 11 residues in the CDR3. As DNA, the CDR3 is TGTGCCAGCAGAACCGATCAGCCCCAGCATTTT. It yields the protein CASRTDQPQHF.

V is TRBV7-3 and J is TRBJ2-2; 11 bases match TRBD2. Looked up from germline, CDR1 is SGHTA and CDR2 is FQGTGA. V shed 5 bases, J shed 0 bases, and the junction held 8 bases outside the gene matches. CDR3 length equals 18 residues. The CDR3 DNA sequence: TGTGCCAGCAGCCTCCAGGGACTAGCGGTTGCGAACACCGGGGAGCTGTTTTTT. Amino acid sequence: CASSLQGLAVANTGELFF.